The following is a TCR beta chain sequence with its context. Its antigen is not identified. This CDR3 is 14 amino acids long. V shed 6 bases and J 3 bases; nucleotides not matched to a gene: 3. Germline values: CDR1 SGHTA, CDR2 FQGNSA. The study ran its PCR with 60 Vbeta and 13 Jbeta primers. TCRdb's copy holds only in-frame clones and misses some; the assay was immunoSEQ multiplex PCR. The sample yields roughly 160,000 clones, roughly 88% seen once. The entry originates in a study of cytomegalovirus exposure and HLA in healthy donors. Study conclusions and caveats: It is likely that the observed cluster of highly shared sequence variants was a sequencing artifact.

Sequenced input: PBMCs. This TCR derives from a young man in good health and CMV-seropositive. The J gene is TRBJ2-7, the V gene TRBV7-2; 12 bases are shared with TRBD2. Written as DNA, the CDR3 is TGTGCCAGCAGTAGGACTAGCGGGAACTACGAGCAGTACTTC. It encodes CASSRTSGNYEQYF.